This section outlines one TCR beta chain sequence together with its context. Every patient was affected by relapse after autologous stem cell transplantation, while exposure to brentuximab vedotin was not uniform. The sample comes from a study of PD-1 blockade in classical Hodgkin lymphoma. Sequencing was performed with immunoSEQ multiplex PCR; in TCRdb, only in-frame clones are kept and a portion is missing. The sample yields nearly 55,000 clones, over 70% seen once. Per germline, CDR1 SGHTA and CDR2 FQGNSA. J lost 5 bases, V lost 4 bases, and 5 bases had no gene match. The CDR3 is 15 amino acids. This TCR derives from a human donor with classical Hodgkin lymphoma. The starting material was peripheral blood mononuclear cells (PBMCs), obtained at baseline. This sequence joins TRBV7-2 and TRBJ2-5; 12 bases line up with TRBD2. CDR3 sequence: CASSWSSGRGETQYF. CDR3 coding DNA: TGTGCCAGCAGCTGGTCTAGCGGGAGGGGGGAGACCCAGTACTTC. The variable domain in full, completed from reference TRBV7-2 and TRBJ2-5, reads GAGVSQSPSNKVTEKGKDVELRCDPISGHTALYWYRQSLGQGLEFLIYFQGNSAPDKSGLPSDRFSAERTGGSVSTLTIQRTQQEDSAVYLCASSWSSGRGETQYFGPGTRLLVL.